Below are 2 T cell receptor beta chains sequenced from a single sample in a study of tumor and adjacent non-tumor tissue in lung cancer. TCRbeta libraries were built with three rounds of nested PCR, modified from ARM-PCR. TCRdb called the multiplex PCR reads again in MiXCR, with one record for every CDR3 protein. The sample shows tens of thousands of distinct CDR3 sequences, under 70% of them seen only once. No cell sorting was done before RNA was extracted from the tissue. Sequenced sample: lung tumor tissue. The receptors derive from a woman aged 70-85 years with non-small cell lung cancer.

A note on this clonotype: Its ends do not fully match the called genes, so a read error is possible. This sequence joins TRBV4-2 and TRBJ1-2; a possible D gene is TRBD1 (5 bases). The CDR3 runs 16 residues. Germline loops: CDR1 LGHNA, CDR2 YNFKEQ. The CDR3 DNA reads as TGTACCAGCAGTCAAGGCCGTGGGGCTAGTAACTATGGCTACACCTTC. Its translation: CTSSQGRGASNYGYTF.

Points on this clonotype: The junction differs from germline at one of its ends, possibly a read error. The rearrangement links TRBV28 to TRBJ2-7, with unresolved D. The CDR3 has 14 residues. The germline CDR1 and CDR2 sequences are MDHEN and SYDVKM. The CDR3 sequence: CVSKPRAETYEQYF. Written as DNA, the CDR3 is TGTGTCAGCAAACCACGGGCAGAGACCTATGAGCAGTACTTC.